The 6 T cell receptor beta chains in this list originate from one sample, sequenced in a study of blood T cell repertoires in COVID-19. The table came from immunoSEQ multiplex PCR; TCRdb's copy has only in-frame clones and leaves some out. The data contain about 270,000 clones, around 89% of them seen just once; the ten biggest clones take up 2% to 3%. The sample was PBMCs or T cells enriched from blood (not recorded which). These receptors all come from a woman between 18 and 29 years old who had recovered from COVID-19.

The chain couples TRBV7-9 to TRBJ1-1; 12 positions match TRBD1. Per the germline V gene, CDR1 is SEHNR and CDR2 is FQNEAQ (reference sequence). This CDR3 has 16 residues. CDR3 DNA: TGTGCTACGATCCGGGACAGGGGGCGATTGAACACTGAAGCTTTCTTT. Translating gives CATIRDRGRLNTEAFF.

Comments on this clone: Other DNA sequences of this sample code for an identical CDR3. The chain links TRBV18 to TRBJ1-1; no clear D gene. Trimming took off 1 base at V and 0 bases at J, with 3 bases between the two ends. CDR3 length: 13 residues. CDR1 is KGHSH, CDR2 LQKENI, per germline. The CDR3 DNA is TGTGCCAGCTCACCACAGCTGAACACTGAAGCTTTCTTT. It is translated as CASSPQLNTEAFF.

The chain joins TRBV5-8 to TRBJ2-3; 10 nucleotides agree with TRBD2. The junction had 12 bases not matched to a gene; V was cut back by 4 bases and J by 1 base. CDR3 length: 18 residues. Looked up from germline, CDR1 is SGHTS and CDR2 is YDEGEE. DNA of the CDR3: TGTGCCAGCAGCCTAGACCCTAGAGCGGGGGGGCGCACAGATACGCAGTATTTT. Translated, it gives CASSLDPRAGGRTDTQYF.

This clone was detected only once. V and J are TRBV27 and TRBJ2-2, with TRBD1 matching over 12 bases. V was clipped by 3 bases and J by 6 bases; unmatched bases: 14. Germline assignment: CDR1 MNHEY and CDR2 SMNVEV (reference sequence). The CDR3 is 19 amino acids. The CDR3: CASSFTGTGGVEFSGELFF. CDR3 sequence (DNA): TGTGCCAGCAGTTTCACCGGGACAGGGGGCGTAGAGTTTTCCGGGGAGCTGTTTTTT.

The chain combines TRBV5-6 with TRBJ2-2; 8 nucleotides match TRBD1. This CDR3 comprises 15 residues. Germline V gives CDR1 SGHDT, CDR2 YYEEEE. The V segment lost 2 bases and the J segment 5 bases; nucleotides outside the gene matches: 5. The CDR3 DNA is TGTGCCAGCAGCTTTCAGGGGGCAAGTACCGGGGAGCTGTTTTTT. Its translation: CASSFQGASTGELFF. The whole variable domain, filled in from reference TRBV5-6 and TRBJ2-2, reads DAGVTQSPTHLIKTRGQQVTLRCSPKSGHDTVSWYQQALGQGPQFIFQYYEEEERQRGNFPDRFSGHQFPNYSSELNVNALLLGDSALYLCASSFQGASTGELFFGEGSRLTVL.

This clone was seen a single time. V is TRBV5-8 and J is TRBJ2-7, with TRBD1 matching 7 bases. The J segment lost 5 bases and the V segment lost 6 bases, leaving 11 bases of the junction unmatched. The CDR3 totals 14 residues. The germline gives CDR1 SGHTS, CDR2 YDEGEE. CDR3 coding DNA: TGTGCCAGCACCGACGACAGGGTATTCCACGAGCAGTACTTC. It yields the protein CASTDDRVFHEQYF.